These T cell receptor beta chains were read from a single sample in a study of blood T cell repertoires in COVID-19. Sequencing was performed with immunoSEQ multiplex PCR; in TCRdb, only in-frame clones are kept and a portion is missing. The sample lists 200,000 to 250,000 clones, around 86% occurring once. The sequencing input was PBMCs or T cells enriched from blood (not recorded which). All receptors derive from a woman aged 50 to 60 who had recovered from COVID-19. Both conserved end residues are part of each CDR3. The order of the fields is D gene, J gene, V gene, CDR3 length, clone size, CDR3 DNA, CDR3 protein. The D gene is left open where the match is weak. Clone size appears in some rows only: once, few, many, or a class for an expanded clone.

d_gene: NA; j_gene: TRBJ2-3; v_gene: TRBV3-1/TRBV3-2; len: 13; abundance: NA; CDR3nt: TGTGCCAGCAGCCAAGGCGGGGTAGCAGGGCAGTATTTT; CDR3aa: CASSQGGVAGQYF
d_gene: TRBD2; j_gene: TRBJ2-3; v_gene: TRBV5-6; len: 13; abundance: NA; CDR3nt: TGTGCCACCGGGACTAGGGGGACAGATACGCAGTATTTT; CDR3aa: CATGTRGTDTQYF
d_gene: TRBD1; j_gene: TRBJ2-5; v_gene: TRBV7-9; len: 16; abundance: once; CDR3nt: TGTGCCAGCAGCTTCTTGCCGGGACAGGGCTACGAGACCCAGTACTTC; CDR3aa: CASSFLPGQGYETQYF
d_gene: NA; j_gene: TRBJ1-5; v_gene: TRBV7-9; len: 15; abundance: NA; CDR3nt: TGTGCCAGCAGCTTAGGGGACATTAGCAATCAGCCCCAGCATTTT; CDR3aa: CASSLGDISNQPQHF
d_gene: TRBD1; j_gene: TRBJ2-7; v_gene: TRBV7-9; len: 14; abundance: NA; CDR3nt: TGTGCCAGCAGCGGGGACAGTAAGATAGGCGAGCAGTACTTC; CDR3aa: CASSGDSKIGEQYF
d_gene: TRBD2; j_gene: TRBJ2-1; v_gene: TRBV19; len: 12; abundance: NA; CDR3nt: TGTTCTAGCGGGCTCTCCTACAATGAGCAGTTCTTC; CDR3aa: CSSGLSYNEQFF
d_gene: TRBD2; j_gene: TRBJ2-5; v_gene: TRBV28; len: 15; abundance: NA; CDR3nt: TGTGCCAGCAGCCGACGGGAGGGACATAGGGAGACCCAGTACTTC; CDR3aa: CASSRREGHRETQYF
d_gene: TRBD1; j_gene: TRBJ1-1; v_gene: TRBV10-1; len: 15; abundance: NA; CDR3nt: TGCGCCAGCAGTGAGTCTAGGGGGCCGAACACTGAAGCTTTCTTT; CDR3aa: CASSESRGPNTEAFF
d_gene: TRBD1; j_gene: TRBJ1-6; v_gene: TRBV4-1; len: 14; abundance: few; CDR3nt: TGCGCCAGCAGCGACGACGGGACAGATTCACCCCTCCACTTT; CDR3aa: CASSDDGTDSPLHF
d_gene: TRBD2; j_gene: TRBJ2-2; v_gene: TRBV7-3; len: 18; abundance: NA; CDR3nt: TGTGCCAGCAGCTTATTAGGGCTAGCGGGAGTTGGGACCGGGGAGCTGTTTTTT; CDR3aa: CASSLLGLAGVGTGELFF
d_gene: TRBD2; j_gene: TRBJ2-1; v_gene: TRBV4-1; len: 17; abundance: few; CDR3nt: TGCGCCAGCAGCCAAGGCAGGCGGACTAGCGGGACCAATGAGCAGTTCTTC; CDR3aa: CASSQGRRTSGTNEQFF
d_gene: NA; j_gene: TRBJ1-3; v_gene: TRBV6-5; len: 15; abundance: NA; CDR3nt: TGTGCCAGCAGTTACTCGGGCACGGAAGGAAACACCATATATTTT; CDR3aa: CASSYSGTEGNTIYF
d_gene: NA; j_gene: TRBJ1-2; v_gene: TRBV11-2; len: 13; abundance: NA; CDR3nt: TGTGCCAGCAGCTTAGGGACAAGTTATGGCTACACCTTC; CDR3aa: CASSLGTSYGYTF
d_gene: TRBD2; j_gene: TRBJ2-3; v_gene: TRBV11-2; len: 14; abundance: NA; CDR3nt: TGTGCCAGCAGCTTCGGACTAGTCAGGCAAACGCAGTATTTT; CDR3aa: CASSFGLVRQTQYF
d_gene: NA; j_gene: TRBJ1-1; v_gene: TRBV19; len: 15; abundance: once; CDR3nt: TGTGCCAGTAGTATAGCGGGCAGGGGGAACACTGAAGCTTTCTTT; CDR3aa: CASSIAGRGNTEAFF
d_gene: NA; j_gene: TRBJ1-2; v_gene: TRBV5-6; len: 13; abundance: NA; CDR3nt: TGTGCCAGCAGCTTGGACAGCATCTATGGCTACACCTTC; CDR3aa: CASSLDSIYGYTF
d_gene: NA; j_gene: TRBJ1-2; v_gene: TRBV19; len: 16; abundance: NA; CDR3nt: TGTGCCAGTAGTATTGAAGGGGGGGCGCGGGCCTATGGCTACACCTTC; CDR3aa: CASSIEGGARAYGYTF
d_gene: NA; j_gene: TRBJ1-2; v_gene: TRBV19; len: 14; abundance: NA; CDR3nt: TGTGCCAGTAGTATCGTGGCGGGCAGAGATGGCTACACCTTC; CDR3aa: CASSIVAGRDGYTF
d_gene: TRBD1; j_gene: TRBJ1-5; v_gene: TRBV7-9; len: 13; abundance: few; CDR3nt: TGTGCCAGCAGCATCGGACAGGATCAGCCCCAGCATTTT; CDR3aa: CASSIGQDQPQHF
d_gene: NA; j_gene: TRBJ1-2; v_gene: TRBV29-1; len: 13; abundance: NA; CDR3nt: TGCAGCGTTGAAGACCGGACAGCTAGGGGCTACACCTTC; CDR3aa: CSVEDRTARGYTF
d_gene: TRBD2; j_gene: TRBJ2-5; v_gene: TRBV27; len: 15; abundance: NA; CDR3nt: TGTGCCAGCAGCAGACTAGCGGGAGAAAAAGAGACCCAGTACTTC; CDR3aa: CASSRLAGEKETQYF
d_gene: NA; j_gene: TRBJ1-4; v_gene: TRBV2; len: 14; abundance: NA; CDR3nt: TGTGCCAGCAACCCTAGGGAGACCAATGAAAAACTGTTTTTT; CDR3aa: CASNPRETNEKLFF
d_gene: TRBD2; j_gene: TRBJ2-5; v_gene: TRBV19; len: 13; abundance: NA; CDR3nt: TGTGCCAGTGCGACTAGCGGGGCAGAGACCCAGTACTTC; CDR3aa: CASATSGAETQYF
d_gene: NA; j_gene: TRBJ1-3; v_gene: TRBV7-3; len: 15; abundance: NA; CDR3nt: TGTGCCAGCAGCTTAGACAGTGCCCTTGGAAACACCATATATTTT; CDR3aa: CASSLDSALGNTIYF
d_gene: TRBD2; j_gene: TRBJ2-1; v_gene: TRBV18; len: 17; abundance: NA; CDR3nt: TGTGCCAGCTCACCCCTAGCGGGAGGGTCATCTTACAATGAGCAGTTCTTC; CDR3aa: CASSPLAGGSSYNEQFF
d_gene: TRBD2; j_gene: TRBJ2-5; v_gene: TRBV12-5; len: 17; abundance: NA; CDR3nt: TGTGCTAGTGGTTTCGACCCGGGACTAAGGCCCCAAGAGACCCAGTACTTC; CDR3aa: CASGFDPGLRPQETQYF
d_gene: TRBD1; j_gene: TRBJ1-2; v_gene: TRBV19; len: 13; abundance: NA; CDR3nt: TGTGCCAGTAGTACCAGGACAGGGGAAGGCTACACCTTC; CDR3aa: CASSTRTGEGYTF
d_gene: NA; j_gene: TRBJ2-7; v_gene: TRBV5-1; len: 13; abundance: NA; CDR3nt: TGCGCCAGCAGCCCCGGAGGCTTCTCCGAGCAGTACTTC; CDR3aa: CASSPGGFSEQYF
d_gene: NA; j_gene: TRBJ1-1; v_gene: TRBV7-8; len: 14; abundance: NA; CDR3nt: TGTGCCAGCAGCCCCTTTACAGGGAACACTGAAGCTTTCTTT; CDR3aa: CASSPFTGNTEAFF
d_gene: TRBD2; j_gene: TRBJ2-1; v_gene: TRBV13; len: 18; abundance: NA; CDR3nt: TGTGCCAGCAGCTTAGGGACTAGCGGGAGGAGGCTGAACAATGAGCAGTTCTTC; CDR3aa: CASSLGTSGRRLNNEQFF
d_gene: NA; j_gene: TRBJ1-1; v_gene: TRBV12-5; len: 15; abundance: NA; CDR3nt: TGTGCTAGTGGTTTGGTGGGGGGTCGGAAAACTGAAGCTTTCTTT; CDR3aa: CASGLVGGRKTEAFF
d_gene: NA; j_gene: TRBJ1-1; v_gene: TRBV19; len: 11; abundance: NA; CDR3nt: TGTGCCGCCTCCGGGCCAAGGGGAGCTTTCTTT; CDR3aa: CAASGPRGAFF
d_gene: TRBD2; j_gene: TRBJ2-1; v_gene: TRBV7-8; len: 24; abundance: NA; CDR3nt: TGTGCCAGCAGCCCCCAAGGGTCTTTACGCCTTGGACTAGCGGGACCGAGCTCCTACAATGAGCAGTTCTTC; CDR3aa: CASSPQGSLRLGLAGPSSYNEQFF
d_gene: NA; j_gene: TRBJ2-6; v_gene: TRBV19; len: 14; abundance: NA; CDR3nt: TGTGCCAGTAGTCTGGGGCATGGGGCCAACGTCCTGACTTTC; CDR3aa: CASSLGHGANVLTF
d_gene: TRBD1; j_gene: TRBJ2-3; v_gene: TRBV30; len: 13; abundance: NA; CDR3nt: TGTGCCTGGAGTGACGCCCAGGGGGCCGCGCAGTATTTT; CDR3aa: CAWSDAQGAAQYF
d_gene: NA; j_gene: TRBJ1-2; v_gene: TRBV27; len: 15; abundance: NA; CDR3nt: TGTGCCAGCAGAAAGCCCGGGGGGCCCAACTATGGCTACACCTTC; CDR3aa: CASRKPGGPNYGYTF
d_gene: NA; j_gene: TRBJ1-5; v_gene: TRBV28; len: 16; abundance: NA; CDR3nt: TGTGCCAGCAGTTCCCTGGGGACAAATAGCAATCAGCCCCAGCATTTT; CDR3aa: CASSSLGTNSNQPQHF
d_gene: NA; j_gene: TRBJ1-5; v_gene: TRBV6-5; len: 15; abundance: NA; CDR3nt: TGTGCCAGCAGATCAGACACTTATAGCAATCAGCCCCAGCATTTT; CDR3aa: CASRSDTYSNQPQHF
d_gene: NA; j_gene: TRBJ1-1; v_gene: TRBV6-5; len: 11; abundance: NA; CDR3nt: TGTGCCAGCAGTTACGGGGGGAAAGCTTTCTTT; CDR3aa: CASSYGGKAFF
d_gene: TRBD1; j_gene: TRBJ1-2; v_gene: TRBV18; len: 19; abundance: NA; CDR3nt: TGTGCCAGCTCACTTGTAACCGGCGGGACAGGTTTATCTAACTATGGCTACACCTTC; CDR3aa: CASSLVTGGTGLSNYGYTF
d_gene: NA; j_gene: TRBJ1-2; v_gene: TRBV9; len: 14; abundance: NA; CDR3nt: TGTGCCAGCAGCGTGGGCAGGGTACCCTCTGGCTACACCTTC; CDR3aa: CASSVGRVPSGYTF